The 17 T cell receptor beta chains given below trace back to one sample, sequenced in a study of spatial heterogeneity in lung cancer (dated by TCRdb to between 2017 and 2020). Beyond this particular receptor, the publication reports: The tumor nonsynonymous mutation count correlated with the number of expanded intratumoral alpha and beta TCRs.

This sample's time point label indicates: sample taken at primary tumor resection. Antigen specificity for these receptors is unknown. Library method: 5' RACE. The sample was run on a NextSeq 500. TCRdb cleaned the public reads at Q25 with fastp, built clones with MiXCR and kept in-frame beta chains. Rows with one shared CDR3 protein collapse into an entry with the most common genes and DNA. The sample table records approximately 7,000 distinct CDR3 sequences; around 12% of these occur just once. The ten biggest clones cover 22% of the sample. The sequencing here drew on lung tumor tissue, taken at surgery. The source is a male donor with early-stage non-small cell lung cancer.

This clonotype is labeled medium-sized. The rearrangement links TRBV27 to TRBJ2-1; D might be TRBD2 (5 bases). The length of the CDR3 is 13 residues. The V end lost 2 bases, the J end lost 6 bases, and 8 bases lay between the germline ends. Germline loops: CDR1 MNHEY, CDR2 SMNVEV (reference sequence). The CDR3, as DNA: TGTGCCAGCAGTTTAAGGACTCTCAATGAGCAGTTCTTC. Translation gives CASSLRTLNEQFF.

In its sample, this clonotype ranks as medium-sized. The chain employs TRBV28 and TRBJ2-7; 13 bases align to TRBD2. The germline V gene has CDR1 MDHEN and CDR2 SYDVKM. CDR3 size: 15 residues. V shed 6 bases and J 2 bases; nucleotides not matched to a gene: 4. The CDR3 region is CASSELAGGPYEQYF. The DNA of the CDR3 is TGTGCCAGCAGCGAACTAGCGGGAGGGCCCTACGAGCAGTACTTC.

For this clonotype: Mismatch with germline at one junction end may stem from a read error. The chain employs TRBV5-4 and TRBJ2-3; D perhaps matches TRBD1 (6 bases). Looked up from germline, CDR1 is SGHNT and CDR2 is YYREEE (reference sequence). This CDR3 is built from 15 residues. The CDR3 DNA is TGTGCCAGCAGCTCAGCTACAGGGATCTCAGACACGCAGTATTTT. It codes for CASSSATGISDTQYF.

This clonotype was seen at least ten times. V and J are TRBV28 and TRBJ1-5; unclear D gene. CDR1 is MDHEN and CDR2 is SYDVKM in the germline V gene. V was pared by 5 bases and J by 8 bases, with 13 bases between. The CDR3 loop spans 13 amino acids. CDR3 DNA sequence: TGTGCCAGCAGTATTACCGGAGGGAAGCCCCAGCATTTT. This sequence encodes CASSITGGKPQHF.

The sample holds many counts of this clonotype. A read error may produce the germline difference seen at one junction end. V usage is TRBV19 and J usage is TRBJ2-6; D gene ambiguous. Germline CDR1 and CDR2: LNHDA and SQIVND (reference sequence). CDR3 length: 13 amino acids. The DNA of the CDR3 is TGTGCCAGTAGTGTGGGTGGGACCAACGTCCTGACTTTC. Its protein is CASSVGGTNVLTF. Full variable domain (outside the CDR3, taken from reference TRBV19 and TRBJ2-6): DGGITQSPKYLFRKEGQNVTLSCEQNLNHDAMYWYRQDPGQGLRLIYYSQIVNDFQKGDIAEGYSVSREKKESFPLTVTSAQKNPTAFYLCASSVGGTNVLTFGAGSRLTVL.

The CDR3 is CASSGAAGGNEQFF. The CDR3 DNA sequence: TGTGCCAGCAGTGGGGCGGCAGGGGGTAATGAGCAGTTCTTC. The chain employs TRBV2 and TRBJ2-1, with 7 bases matching TRBD1. The germline V gene has CDR1 SNHLY and CDR2 FYNNEI. The ends lost 4 bases at V and 7 bases at J; junction bases unmatched: 7. This CDR3 comprises 14 residues.

This clonotype came up many times. V gene TRBV6-2 or TRBV6-3 combines with J gene TRBJ2-1, with TRBD2 identical over 8 bases. The CDR3 length is 20 residues. The ends lost 0 bases at V and 0 bases at J; junction bases unmatched: 13. CDR1 MNHEY and CDR2 SVGEGT come from the germline V gene. The DNA of the CDR3 is TGTGCCAGCAGTTACTCGAGTATGCGGGAGGCGGGGAGCTCCTACAATGAGCAGTTCTTC. This sequence encodes CASSYSSMREAGSSYNEQFF.

This clonotype counts as medium-sized (0.01 to 0.1%). The DNA for the CDR3 is TGCAGTGCCTCGACACCAGAAGGGAGGACCCAGTACTTC. It encodes CSASTPEGRTQYF. The V gene is TRBV20-1, the J gene TRBJ2-5, with a tentative D call TRBD2 (5 bases). Germline V gene sequence: CDR1 DFQATT, CDR2 SNEGSKA (reference sequence). Trimming pared 6 bases from V and 7 bases from J, leaving 18 bases between. The CDR3 is made up of 13 amino acids.

This clonotype was seen repeatedly, ten times or more. V gene TRBV5-5 combines with J gene TRBJ2-2; 7 nucleotides agree with TRBD2. The CDR3 has 16 amino acids. Germline CDR1 and CDR2: SGHKS and YYEKEE (reference sequence). V trimming: 4 bases; J trimming: 5 bases; junction bases outside the gene matches: 11. CDR3 in amino acids: CASSPFGAGETGELFF. The CDR3 DNA follows: TGTGCCAGCAGCCCTTTTGGCGCGGGAGAAACCGGGGAGCTGTTTTTT.

This clonotype appeared many times. The rearrangement links TRBV5-1 to TRBJ1-2; D is possibly TRBD1 (6 bases). The germline CDR1 and CDR2 sequences are SGHRS and YFSETQ. Trimming pared 1 base from V and 0 bases from J, leaving 16 bases between. The CDR3 contains 17 residues. The CDR3 protein is CASSLSGGGRANYGYTF. CDR3 in DNA: TGCGCCAGCAGCTTGAGCGGGGGCGGTAGAGCTAACTATGGCTACACCTTC. The full variable domain, rest sourced from reference TRBV5-1 and TRBJ1-2, is KAGVTQTPRYLIKTRGQQVTLSCSPISGHRSVSWYQQTPGQGLQFLFEYFSETQRNKGNFPGRFSGRQFSNSRSEMNVSTLELGDSALYLCASSLSGGGRANYGYTFGSGTRLTVV.

CDR3 sequence (DNA): TGTGCCAGTAGTATATTTACGGCGTCGGGCAATCAGCCCCAGCATTTT. Protein product: CASSIFTASGNQPQHF. The chain links TRBV19 to TRBJ1-5; D not resolved. The germline CDR1 and CDR2 sequences are LNHDA and SQIVND (reference sequence). Trimming took off 2 bases at V and 2 bases at J, with 13 bases between the two ends. CDR3 length: 16 residues.

Worth noting for this clonotype: The DNA is left out, because the CDR3 cannot be placed on it with certainty; the CDR3 is given as TCRdb lists it. This CDR3 reads CASSFYICSAREDTAQETQYF. The genes are TRBV5-6 and TRBJ2-5; the table assigns TRBD2, which was not confirmed against the DNA. The length of the CDR3 is 21 amino acids, counting both ends. The germline gives CDR1 SGHDT, CDR2 YYEEEE.

The chain recombines TRBV7-2 with TRBJ2-5; TRBD1 matches 9 bases. Per the germline V gene, CDR1 is SGHTA and CDR2 is FQGNSA. The CDR3 has 16 amino acids. J gave up 1 base and V 3 bases, and 6 bases lay outside the gene matches. CDR3 loop: CASSFAGTGFQETQYF. CDR3 nucleotide sequence: TGTGCCAGCAGCTTCGCCGGGACAGGGTTCCAAGAGACCCAGTACTTC.

This clonotype was observed at least ten times. The chain carries TRBV7-3 and TRBJ2-7; 13 bases map to TRBD2. J gave up 1 base and V 5 bases, and 23 bases lay outside the gene matches. The CDR3 is made up of 22 amino acids. The germline V gene encodes CDR1 SGHTA and CDR2 FQGTGA. CDR3 DNA: TGTGCCAGCAGCCCGGAGGGGGACACCCCTCGCGCGACTAGCGGGAGGTCCTACGAGCAGTACTTC. Protein product: CASSPEGDTPRATSGRSYEQYF.

The rearrangement uses TRBV6-5 and TRBJ2-2; no clear D. V gave up 0 bases and J gave up 0 bases, with 5 bases separating them. In germline, CDR1 is MNHEY, CDR2 SVGAGI. There are 15 residues in the CDR3. The CDR3 reads CASSYSGTNTGELFF. The CDR3 coding sequence is TGTGCCAGCAGTTACTCAGGGACGAACACCGGGGAGCTGTTTTTT.

This clonotype is categorized as medium-sized. The chain links TRBV29-1 to TRBJ1-2, with 8 bases matching TRBD1. Germline CDR1 is SQVTM and CDR2 is ANQGSEA. V was clipped by 3 bases and J by 3 bases; unmatched bases: 3. The CDR3 contains 13 residues. The DNA of the CDR3 is TGCAGCGTTGATCGGACAGGGCACTATGGCTACACCTTC. Protein product: CSVDRTGHYGYTF.

The chain recombines TRBV4-2 with TRBJ1-4, with 9 bases matching TRBD1. Germline-derived CDR1 and CDR2 are LGHNA and YNFKEQ. This CDR3 has 17 amino acids. The junction had 11 bases not matched to a gene; V was cut back by 4 bases and J by 5 bases. The CDR3 nucleotides are TGTGCCAGCAGCCCTGCCGGCGGGACAGGGCGGAATGAAAAACTGTTTTTT. Protein sequence: CASSPAGGTGRNEKLFF.